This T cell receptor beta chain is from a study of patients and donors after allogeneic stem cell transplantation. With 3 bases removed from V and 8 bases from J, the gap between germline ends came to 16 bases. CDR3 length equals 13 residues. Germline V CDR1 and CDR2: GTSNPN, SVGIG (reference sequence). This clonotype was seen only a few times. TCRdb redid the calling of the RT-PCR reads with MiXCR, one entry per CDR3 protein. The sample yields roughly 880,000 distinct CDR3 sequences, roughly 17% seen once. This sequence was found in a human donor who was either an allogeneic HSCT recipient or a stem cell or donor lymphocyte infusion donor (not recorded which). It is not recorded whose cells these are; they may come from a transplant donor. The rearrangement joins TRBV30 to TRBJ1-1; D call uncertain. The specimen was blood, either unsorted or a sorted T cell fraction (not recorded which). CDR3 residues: CAWSSYRVLEAFF. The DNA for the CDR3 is TGTGCCTGGAGCTCTTACCGGGTCCTAGAAGCTTTCTTT.